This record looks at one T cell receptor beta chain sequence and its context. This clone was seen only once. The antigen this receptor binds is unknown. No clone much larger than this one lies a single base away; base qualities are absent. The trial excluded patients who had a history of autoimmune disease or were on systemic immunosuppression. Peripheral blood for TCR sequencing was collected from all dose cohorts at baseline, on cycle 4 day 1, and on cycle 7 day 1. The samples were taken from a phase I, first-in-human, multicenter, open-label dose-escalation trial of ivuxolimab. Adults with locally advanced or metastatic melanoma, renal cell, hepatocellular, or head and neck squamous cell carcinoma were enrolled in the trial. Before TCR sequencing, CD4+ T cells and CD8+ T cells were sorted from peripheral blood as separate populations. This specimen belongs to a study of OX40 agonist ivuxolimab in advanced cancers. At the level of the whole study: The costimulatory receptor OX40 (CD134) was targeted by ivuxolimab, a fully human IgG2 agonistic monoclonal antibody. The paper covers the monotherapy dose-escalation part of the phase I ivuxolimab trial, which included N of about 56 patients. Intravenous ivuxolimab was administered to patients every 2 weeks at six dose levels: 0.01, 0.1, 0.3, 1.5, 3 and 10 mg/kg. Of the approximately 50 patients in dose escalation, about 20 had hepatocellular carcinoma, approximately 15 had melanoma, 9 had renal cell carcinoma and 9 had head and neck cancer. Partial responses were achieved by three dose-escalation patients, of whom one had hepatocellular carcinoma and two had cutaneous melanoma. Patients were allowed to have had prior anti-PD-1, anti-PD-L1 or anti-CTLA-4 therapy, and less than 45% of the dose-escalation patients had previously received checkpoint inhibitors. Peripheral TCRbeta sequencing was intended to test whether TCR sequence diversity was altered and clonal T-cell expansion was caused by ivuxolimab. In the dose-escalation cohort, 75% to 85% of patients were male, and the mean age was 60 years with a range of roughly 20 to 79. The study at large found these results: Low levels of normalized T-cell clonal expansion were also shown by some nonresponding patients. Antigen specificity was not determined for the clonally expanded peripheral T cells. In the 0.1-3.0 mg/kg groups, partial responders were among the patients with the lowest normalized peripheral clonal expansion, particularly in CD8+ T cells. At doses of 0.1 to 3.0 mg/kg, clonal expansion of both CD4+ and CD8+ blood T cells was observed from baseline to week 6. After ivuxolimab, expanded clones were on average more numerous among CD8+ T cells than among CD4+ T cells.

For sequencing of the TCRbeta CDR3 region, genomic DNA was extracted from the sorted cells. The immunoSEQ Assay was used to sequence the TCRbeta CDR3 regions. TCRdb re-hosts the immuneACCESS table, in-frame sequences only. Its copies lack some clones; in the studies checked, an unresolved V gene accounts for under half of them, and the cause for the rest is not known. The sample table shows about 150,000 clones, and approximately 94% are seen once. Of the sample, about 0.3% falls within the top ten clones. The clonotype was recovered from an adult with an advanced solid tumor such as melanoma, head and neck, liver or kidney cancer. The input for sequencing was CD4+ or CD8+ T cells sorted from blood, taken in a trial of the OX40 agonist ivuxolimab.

The CDR3 corresponds to CASSPQGGRLETQYF. In nucleotide form, the sequence is TGTGCCAGCAGCCCCCAGGGGGGGCGTTTGGAGACCCAGTACTTC. The chain is made from TRBV11-2 and TRBJ2-5; the D element might be TRBD1 or TRBD2, as each aligns at 7 bases. The germline ends are 18 bases apart after V is trimmed by 5 bases and J by 5 bases. The CDR3 measures 15 amino acids from cysteine to phenylalanine. Of all the DNA, just the CDR3 is kept, 45 bases in frame from base 1. The germline V gene sets CDR1 to SGHAT and CDR2 to FQNNGV.